The clone carrying this TCR beta chain has only one observation. This CDR3 contains 16 residues. V was clipped by 3 bases and J by 8 bases; unmatched bases: 13. Germline lookup yields CDR1 SGHDT and CDR2 YYEEEE. The data are from a study of shared clonotypes between healthy human individuals. Authors' data handling: Because ImmunoSEQ provided only junction sequences with no quality scores, the filtering differed. Profiled with immunoSEQ multiplex PCR; TCRdb holds only in-frame clones, not every one. The V and J calls and clone size come from that table; D and trimming were worked out from the DNA. Among about 1.5 million clones listed, roughly 96% were seen once.

The V call is TRBV5-6, the J call TRBJ1-2; 10 nucleotides align to TRBD1. Input material: naive CD4+ T cells sorted from blood. Described subset: CD45RA+ positively selected. The sequence was obtained from a man in his thirties or forties in good health. CDR3 in amino acids: CASSSEPTGGLVGYTF. CDR3 DNA: TGTGCCAGCAGCTCCGAACCGACAGGGGGCCTGGTGGGCTACACCTTC.